A single TCR beta chain is shown here with its context. The clone's antigen remains unknown. No DNA is shown, since the ends of the CDR3 on it are uncertain; the CDR3 is the one TCRdb lists. Library preparation used the immunoSEQ multiplex PCR assay. Sourced from immuneACCESS, this table was stored by TCRdb with only in-frame sequences that have V and J called. A share of the clones is absent; for the studies checked, an unresolved V gene accounts for under half, and the remainder has no known explanation. The sample table records roughly 160,000 clones; just over 85% of these occur just once. Nearly 5% of the sample rests with the top ten. The germline V gene (reference sequence) gives CDR1 as SGHAT and CDR2 as FQDESV. The CDR3 spans 11 residues, from the cysteine through the phenylalanine. The source of the sample is a study of control samples from healthy donors and cancer patients (dated by TCRdb to 2019 to 2021).

The chain uses TRBV11-1 and TRBJ2-1. Sequenced input: blood. The TCR was taken from a woman aged 25 to 39 in good health. The CDR3 region has the sequence CASSTSNEQFF.